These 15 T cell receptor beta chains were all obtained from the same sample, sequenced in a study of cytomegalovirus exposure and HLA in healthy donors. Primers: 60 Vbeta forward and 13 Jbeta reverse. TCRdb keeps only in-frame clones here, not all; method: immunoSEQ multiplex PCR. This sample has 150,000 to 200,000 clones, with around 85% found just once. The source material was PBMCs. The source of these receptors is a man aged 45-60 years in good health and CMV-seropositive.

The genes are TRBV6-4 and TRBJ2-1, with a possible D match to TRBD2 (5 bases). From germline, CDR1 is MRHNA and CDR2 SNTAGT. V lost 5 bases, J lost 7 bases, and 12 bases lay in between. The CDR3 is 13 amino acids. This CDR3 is CASSLDLFNEQFF. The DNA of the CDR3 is TGTGCCAGCAGTCTGGACTTGTTTAATGAGCAGTTCTTC.

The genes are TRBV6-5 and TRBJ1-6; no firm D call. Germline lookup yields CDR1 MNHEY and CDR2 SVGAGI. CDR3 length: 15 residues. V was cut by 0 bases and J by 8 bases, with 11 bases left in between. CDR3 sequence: CASSYSSGYDSPLHF. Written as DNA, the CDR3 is TGTGCCAGCAGTTACTCGTCCGGGTATGATTCACCCCTCCACTTT.

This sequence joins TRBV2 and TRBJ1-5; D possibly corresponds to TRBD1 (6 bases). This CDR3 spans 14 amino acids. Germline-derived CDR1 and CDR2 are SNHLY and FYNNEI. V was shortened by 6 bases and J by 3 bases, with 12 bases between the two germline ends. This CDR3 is CASRAGVPNQPQHF. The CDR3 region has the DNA TGTGCCAGCAGGGCAGGGGTCCCCAATCAGCCCCAGCATTTT.

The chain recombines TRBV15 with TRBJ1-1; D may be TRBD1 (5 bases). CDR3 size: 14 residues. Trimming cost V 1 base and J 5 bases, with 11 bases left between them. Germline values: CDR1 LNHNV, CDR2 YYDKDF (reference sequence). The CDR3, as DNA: TGTGCCACCAGCAGAGCGCAGGGAGGAACTGAAGCTTTCTTT. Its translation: CATSRAQGGTEAFF. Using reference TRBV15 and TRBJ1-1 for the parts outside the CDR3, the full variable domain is DAMVIQNPRYQVTQFGKPVTLSCSQTLNHNVMYWYQQKSSQAPKLLFHYYDKDFNNEADTPDNFQSRRPNTSFCFLDIRSPGLGDTAMYLCATSRAQGGTEAFFGQGTRLTVV.

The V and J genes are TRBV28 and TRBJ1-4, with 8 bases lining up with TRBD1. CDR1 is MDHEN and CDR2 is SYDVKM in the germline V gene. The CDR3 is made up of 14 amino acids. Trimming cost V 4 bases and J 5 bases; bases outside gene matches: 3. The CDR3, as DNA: TGTGCCAGCAGTTCCGACAGGGGAAATGAAAAACTGTTTTTT. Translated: CASSSDRGNEKLFF.

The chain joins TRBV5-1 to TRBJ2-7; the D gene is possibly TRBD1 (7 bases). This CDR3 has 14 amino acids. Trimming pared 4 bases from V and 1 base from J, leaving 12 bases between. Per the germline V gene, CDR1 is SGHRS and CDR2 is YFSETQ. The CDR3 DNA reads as TGCGCCAGCAGCATACAGGGGAGGTCCTACGAGCAGTACTTC. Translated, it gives CASSIQGRSYEQYF.

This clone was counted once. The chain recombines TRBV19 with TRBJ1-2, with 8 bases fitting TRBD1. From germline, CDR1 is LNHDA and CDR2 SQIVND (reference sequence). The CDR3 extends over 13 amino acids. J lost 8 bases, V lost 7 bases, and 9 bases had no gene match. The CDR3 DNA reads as TGTGCCAGTACCTTGGACAGGGCGGAAGGCTACACCTTC. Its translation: CASTLDRAEGYTF.

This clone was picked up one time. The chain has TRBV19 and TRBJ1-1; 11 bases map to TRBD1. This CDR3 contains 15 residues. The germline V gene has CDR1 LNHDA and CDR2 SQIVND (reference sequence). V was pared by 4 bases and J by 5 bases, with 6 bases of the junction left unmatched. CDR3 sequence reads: CASSKDRGRETEAFF. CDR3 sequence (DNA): TGTGCCAGTAGTAAGGACAGGGGGCGCGAGACTGAAGCTTTCTTT.

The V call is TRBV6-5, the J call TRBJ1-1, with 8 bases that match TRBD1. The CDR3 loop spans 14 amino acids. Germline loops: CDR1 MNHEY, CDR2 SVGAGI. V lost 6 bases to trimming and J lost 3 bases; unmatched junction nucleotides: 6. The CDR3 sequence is CASRSGGADTEAFF. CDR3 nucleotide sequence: TGTGCCAGCAGATCAGGGGGCGCGGACACTGAAGCTTTCTTT.

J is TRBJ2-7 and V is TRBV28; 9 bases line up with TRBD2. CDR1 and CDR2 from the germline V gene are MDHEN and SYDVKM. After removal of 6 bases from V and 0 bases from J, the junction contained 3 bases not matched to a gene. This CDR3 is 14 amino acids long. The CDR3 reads CASRLAGLSYEQYF. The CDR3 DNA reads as TGTGCCAGCAGACTAGCGGGCCTCTCCTACGAGCAGTACTTC.

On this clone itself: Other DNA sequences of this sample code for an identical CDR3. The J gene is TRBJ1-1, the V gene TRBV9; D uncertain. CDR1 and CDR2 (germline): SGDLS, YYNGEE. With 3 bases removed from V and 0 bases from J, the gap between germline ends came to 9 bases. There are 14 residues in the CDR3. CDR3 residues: CASSALTLNTEAFF. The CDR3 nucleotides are TGTGCCAGCAGCGCGTTGACACTGAACACTGAAGCTTTCTTT. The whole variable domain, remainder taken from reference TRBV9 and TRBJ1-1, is DSGVTQTPKHLITATGQRVTLRCSPRSGDLSVYWYQQSLDQGLQFLIQYYNGEERAKGNILERFSAQQFPDLHSELNLSSLELGDSALYFCASSALTLNTEAFFGQGTRLTVV.

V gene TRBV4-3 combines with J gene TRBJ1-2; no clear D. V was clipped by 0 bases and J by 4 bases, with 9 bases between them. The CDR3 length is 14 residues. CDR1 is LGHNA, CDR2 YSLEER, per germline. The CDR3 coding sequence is TGCGCCAGCAGCCAAGATTTAGCCATCTATGGCTACACCTTC. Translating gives CASSQDLAIYGYTF.

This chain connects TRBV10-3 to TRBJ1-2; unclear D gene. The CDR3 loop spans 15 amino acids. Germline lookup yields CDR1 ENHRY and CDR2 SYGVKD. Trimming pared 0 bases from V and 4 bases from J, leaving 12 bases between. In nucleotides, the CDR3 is TGTGCCATCAGTGAGTCGGCCCTCTCATCCTATGGCTACACCTTC. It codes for CAISESALSSYGYTF.

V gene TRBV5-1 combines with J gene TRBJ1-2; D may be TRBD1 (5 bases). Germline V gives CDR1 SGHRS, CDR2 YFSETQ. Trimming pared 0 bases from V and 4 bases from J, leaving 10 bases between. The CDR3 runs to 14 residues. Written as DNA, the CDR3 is TGCGCCAGCAGCTTGGATGACAGATCCTATGGCTACACCTTC. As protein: CASSLDDRSYGYTF.

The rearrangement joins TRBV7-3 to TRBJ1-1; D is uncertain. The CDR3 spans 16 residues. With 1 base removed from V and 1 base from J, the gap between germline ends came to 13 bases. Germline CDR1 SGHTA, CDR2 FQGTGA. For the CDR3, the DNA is TGTGCCAGCAGCTTAAACGCGGCGGGAACGAACACTGAAGCTTTCTTT. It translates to CASSLNAAGTNTEAFF.